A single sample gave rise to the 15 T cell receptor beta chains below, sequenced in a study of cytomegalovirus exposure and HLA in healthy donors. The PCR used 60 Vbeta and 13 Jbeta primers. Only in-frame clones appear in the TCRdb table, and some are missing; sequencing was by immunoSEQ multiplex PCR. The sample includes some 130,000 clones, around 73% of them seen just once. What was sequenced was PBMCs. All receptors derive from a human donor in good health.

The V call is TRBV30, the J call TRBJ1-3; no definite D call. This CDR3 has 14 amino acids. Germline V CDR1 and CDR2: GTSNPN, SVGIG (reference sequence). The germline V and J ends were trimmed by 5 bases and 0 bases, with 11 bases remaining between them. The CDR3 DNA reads TGTGCCTGGGGCGGATCGAGCTCTGGAAACACCATATATTTT. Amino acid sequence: CAWGGSSSGNTIYF.

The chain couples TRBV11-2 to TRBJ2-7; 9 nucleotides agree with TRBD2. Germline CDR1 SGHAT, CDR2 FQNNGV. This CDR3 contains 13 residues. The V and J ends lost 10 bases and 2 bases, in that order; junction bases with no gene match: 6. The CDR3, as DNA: TGTGCCACTGAACTAGCGGGCACCTACGAGCAGTACTTC. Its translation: CATELAGTYEQYF.

The CDR3: CASSEFDRSETQYF. The DNA for the CDR3 is TGTGCCAGCAGTGAATTCGATCGGAGCGAGACCCAGTACTTC. The J gene is TRBJ2-5, the V gene TRBV6-1, with D uncertain. Germline V gives CDR1 MNHNS, CDR2 SASEGT. The CDR3 length is 14 residues. With 2 bases removed from V and 5 bases from J, the gap between germline ends came to 12 bases.

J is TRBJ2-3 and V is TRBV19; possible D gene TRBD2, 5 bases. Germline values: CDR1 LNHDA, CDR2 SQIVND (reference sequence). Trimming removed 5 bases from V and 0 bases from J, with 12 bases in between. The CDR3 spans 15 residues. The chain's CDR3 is CASSPAGLSTDTQYF. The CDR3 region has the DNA TGTGCCAGTAGTCCCGCGGGCCTGAGCACAGATACGCAGTATTTT.

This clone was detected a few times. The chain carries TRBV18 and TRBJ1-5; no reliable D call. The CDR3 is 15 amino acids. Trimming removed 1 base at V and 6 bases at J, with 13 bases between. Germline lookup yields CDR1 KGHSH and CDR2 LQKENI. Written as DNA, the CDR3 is TGTGCCAGCTCACCACGCGGGGAAGTAGGTCAGCCCCAGCATTTT. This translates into CASSPRGEVGQPQHF.

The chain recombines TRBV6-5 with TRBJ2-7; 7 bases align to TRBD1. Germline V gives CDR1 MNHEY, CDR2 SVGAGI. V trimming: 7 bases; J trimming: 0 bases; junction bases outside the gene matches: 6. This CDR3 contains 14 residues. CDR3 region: CASIGTDSSYEQYF. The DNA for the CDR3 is TGTGCCAGCATAGGGACAGACAGCTCCTACGAGCAGTACTTC.

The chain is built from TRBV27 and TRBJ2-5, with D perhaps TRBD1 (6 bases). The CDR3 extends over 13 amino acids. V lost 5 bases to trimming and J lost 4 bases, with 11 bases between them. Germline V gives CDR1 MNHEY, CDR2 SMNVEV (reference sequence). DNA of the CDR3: TGTGCCAGCAGTACACAGGGTTTAGAGACCCAGTACTTC. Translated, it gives CASSTQGLETQYF.

CDR3 nucleotides: TGTGCCAGCCATCCCGGGGGGACTTACAATGAGCAGTTCTTC. Its translation is CASHPGGTYNEQFF. The chain couples TRBV6-5 to TRBJ2-1; TRBD2 agrees at 7 bases. V lost 8 bases, J lost 4 bases, and 8 bases stayed unmatched. The germline gives CDR1 MNHEY, CDR2 SVGAGI. This CDR3 region has 14 residues.

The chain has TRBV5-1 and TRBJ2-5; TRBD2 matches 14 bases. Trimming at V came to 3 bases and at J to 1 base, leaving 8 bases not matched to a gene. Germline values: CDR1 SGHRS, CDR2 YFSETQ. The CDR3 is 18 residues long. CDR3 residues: CASSSRGLAGGPQETQYF. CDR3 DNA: TGCGCCAGCAGCTCACGAGGACTAGCGGGAGGACCCCAAGAGACCCAGTACTTC. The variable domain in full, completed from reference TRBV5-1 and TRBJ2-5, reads KAGVTQTPRYLIKTRGQQVTLSCSPISGHRSVSWYQQTPGQGLQFLFEYFSETQRNKGNFPGRFSGRQFSNSRSEMNVSTLELGDSALYLCASSSRGLAGGPQETQYFGPGTRLLVL.

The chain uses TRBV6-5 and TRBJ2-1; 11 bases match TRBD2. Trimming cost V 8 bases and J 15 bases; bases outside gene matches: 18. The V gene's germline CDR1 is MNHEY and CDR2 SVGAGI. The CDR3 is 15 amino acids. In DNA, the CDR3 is TGTGCCAGCTTTTCAATAGCGGGGGGGCCTTACTTGGGGTTCTTC. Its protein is CASFSIAGGPYLGFF.

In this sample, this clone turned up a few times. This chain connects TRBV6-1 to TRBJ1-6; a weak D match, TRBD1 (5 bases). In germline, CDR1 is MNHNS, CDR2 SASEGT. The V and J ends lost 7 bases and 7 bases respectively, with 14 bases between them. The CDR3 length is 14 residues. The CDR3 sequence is CASTNRIGNSPLHF. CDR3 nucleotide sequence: TGTGCCAGCACTAACAGGATAGGGAATTCACCCCTCCACTTT.

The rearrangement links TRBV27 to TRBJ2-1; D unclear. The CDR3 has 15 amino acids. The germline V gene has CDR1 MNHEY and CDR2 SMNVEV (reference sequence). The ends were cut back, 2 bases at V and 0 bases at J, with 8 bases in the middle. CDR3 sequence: CASSLRVSSYNEQFF. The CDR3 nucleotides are TGTGCCAGCAGTTTACGGGTGAGCTCCTACAATGAGCAGTTCTTC.

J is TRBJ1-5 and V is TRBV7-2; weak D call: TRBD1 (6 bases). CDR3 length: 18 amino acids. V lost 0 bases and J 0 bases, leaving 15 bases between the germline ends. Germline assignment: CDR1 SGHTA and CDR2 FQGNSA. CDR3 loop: CASSLALGGLGSNQPQHF. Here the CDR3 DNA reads TGTGCCAGCAGCTTAGCGTTGGGGGGGCTTGGTAGCAATCAGCCCCAGCATTTT. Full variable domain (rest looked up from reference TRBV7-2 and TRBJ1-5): GAGVSQSPSNKVTEKGKDVELRCDPISGHTALYWYRQSLGQGLEFLIYFQGNSAPDKSGLPSDRFSAERTGGSVSTLTIQRTQQEDSAVYLCASSLALGGLGSNQPQHFGDGTRLSIL.

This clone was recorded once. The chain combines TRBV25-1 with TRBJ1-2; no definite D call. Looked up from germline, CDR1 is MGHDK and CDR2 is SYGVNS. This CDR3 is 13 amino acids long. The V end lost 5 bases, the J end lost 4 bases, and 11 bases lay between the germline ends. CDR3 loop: CASSNKATYGYTF. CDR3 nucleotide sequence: TGTGCCAGCAGTAATAAAGCTACCTATGGCTACACCTTC.

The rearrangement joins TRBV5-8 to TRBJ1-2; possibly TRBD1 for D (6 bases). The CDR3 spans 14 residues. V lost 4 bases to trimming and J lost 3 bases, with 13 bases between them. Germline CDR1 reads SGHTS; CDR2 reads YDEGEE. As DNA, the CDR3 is TGTGCCAGCAGCGCGAGCACAGGGTACTATGGCTACACCTTC. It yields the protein CASSASTGYYGYTF.